This T cell receptor beta chain is from a study of patients and donors after allogeneic stem cell transplantation. TCRdb re-analysed the RT-PCR reads in MiXCR, keeping a single row per CDR3 protein. The sample holds approximately 430,000 distinct CDR3 sequences, around 15% seen once. This CDR3 has 15 residues. Trimming stripped 5 bases from V and 5 bases from J, with 16 bases between. Germline values: CDR1 SGHTA, CDR2 FQGTGA. The chain links TRBV7-3 to TRBJ2-1, with D perhaps TRBD2 (6 bases). The sequenced sample consisted of blood, either unsorted or a sorted T cell fraction (not recorded which). The clonotype originates from a human donor who was either an allogeneic HSCT recipient or a stem cell or donor lymphocyte infusion donor (not recorded which). It is not recorded whose cells these are; they may come from a transplant donor. CDR3 bases: TGTGCCAGCAGCGCGACTAGGGGCCCCCACAATGAGCAGTTCTTC. Protein: CASSATRGPHNEQFF.